These T cell receptor beta chains were read from a single sample in a study of blood T cell repertoires in COVID-19. Method: immunoSEQ multiplex PCR; TCRdb's copy keeps in-frame clones and lacks some. The sample consists of roughly 200,000 clones, around 80% of them appearing once. Sequenced sample: peripheral blood. The receptors derive from a woman aged 30 to 39 with COVID-19, enrolled during active disease. CDR3s include the opening cysteine and the closing phenylalanine or tryptophan. The order of the fields is clone size, D gene, J gene, V gene, CDR3 DNA, CDR3 protein. A D gene is named only where the DNA matches it firmly. The size field is filled for only some rows; it gives once, few, many or a size class.

clone_size: .; d_call: .; j_call: TRBJ2-5; v_call: TRBV5-1; cdr3_nt: TGCGCCAGCAGCTTGTTTCCCGAGGGAGAGACCCAGTACTTC; cdr3_aa: CASSLFPEGETQYF
clone_size: once; d_call: .; j_call: TRBJ1-2; v_call: TRBV30; cdr3_nt: TGTGCCTACCGGACAGATGGCTACACCTTC; cdr3_aa: CAYRTDGYTF
clone_size: .; d_call: .; j_call: TRBJ1-5; v_call: TRBV4-3; cdr3_nt: TGCGCCAGCAGCCAAGGGACTAACCGTCAGCCCCAGCATTTT; cdr3_aa: CASSQGTNRQPQHF
clone_size: .; d_call: TRBD1; j_call: TRBJ1-2; v_call: TRBV28; cdr3_nt: TGTGCCAGCAGCCCACCTGGGCCCCGACAGGGTGATACGAATGGCTACACCTTC; cdr3_aa: CASSPPGPRQGDTNGYTF
clone_size: .; d_call: TRBD1; j_call: TRBJ2-3; v_call: TRBV24-1; cdr3_nt: TGTGCCACCGGGACAGGGATGACAGATACGCAGTATTTT; cdr3_aa: CATGTGMTDTQYF
clone_size: .; d_call: .; j_call: TRBJ2-1; v_call: TRBV20-1; cdr3_nt: TGCAGTGCCGAGTCAGGTGAGCAGTTCTTC; cdr3_aa: CSAESGEQFF
clone_size: .; d_call: .; j_call: TRBJ2-2; v_call: TRBV9; cdr3_nt: TGTGCCAGCAGCGTAGCTCGGGAAATGAACACCGGGGAGCTGTTTTTT; cdr3_aa: CASSVAREMNTGELFF
clone_size: .; d_call: .; j_call: TRBJ2-7; v_call: TRBV27; cdr3_nt: TGTGCCAGCAGTTTGGCCCCTGGGGCATCCGATTCCTACGAGCAGTACTTC; cdr3_aa: CASSLAPGASDSYEQYF
clone_size: .; d_call: TRBD1; j_call: TRBJ1-1; v_call: TRBV5-4; cdr3_nt: TGTGCCAGCAGCTTTTCGACAGGGGGTATTACTGAAGCTTTCTTT; cdr3_aa: CASSFSTGGITEAFF
clone_size: .; d_call: .; j_call: TRBJ1-5; v_call: TRBV12-3/TRBV12-4; cdr3_nt: TGTGCCAGCAGTTTGGCGGGTGAACAGCCCCAGCATTTT; cdr3_aa: CASSLAGEQPQHF
clone_size: .; d_call: TRBD2; j_call: TRBJ2-1; v_call: TRBV4-1; cdr3_nt: TGCGCCAGCAGCCACGCGGGAGGGACGGATACCTACAATGAGCAGTTCTTC; cdr3_aa: CASSHAGGTDTYNEQFF
clone_size: .; d_call: .; j_call: TRBJ1-6; v_call: TRBV5-4; cdr3_nt: TGTGCCAGCAGCTTAGGTGCGGGCAGTGGGAATTCACCCCTCCACTTT; cdr3_aa: CASSLGAGSGNSPLHF
clone_size: .; d_call: TRBD2; j_call: TRBJ2-3; v_call: TRBV19; cdr3_nt: TGTGCCAGTAGCAGCAGACTAGCGGGATCGACAGATACGCAGTATTTT; cdr3_aa: CASSSRLAGSTDTQYF
clone_size: .; d_call: .; j_call: TRBJ1-4; v_call: TRBV9; cdr3_nt: TGTGCCAGCAGCGTAGACGGGACACATAATGAAAAACTGTTTTTT; cdr3_aa: CASSVDGTHNEKLFF
clone_size: .; d_call: TRBD1; j_call: TRBJ2-1; v_call: TRBV24-1; cdr3_nt: TGTGCCACCGGGACAGGGGGCCGAGATGAGCAGTTCTTC; cdr3_aa: CATGTGGRDEQFF
clone_size: .; d_call: .; j_call: TRBJ2-4; v_call: TRBV6-2/TRBV6-3; cdr3_nt: TGTGCCAGCAGTTACTCGCCGGGAATAGCCAAAAACATTCAGTACTTC; cdr3_aa: CASSYSPGIAKNIQYF
clone_size: few; d_call: .; j_call: TRBJ1-6; v_call: TRBV9; cdr3_nt: TGTGCCAGCAGCGTAGGCCAGGGTTGGGGAAATTCACCCCTCCACTTT; cdr3_aa: CASSVGQGWGNSPLHF
clone_size: once; d_call: TRBD2; j_call: TRBJ2-3; v_call: TRBV9; cdr3_nt: TGTGCCAGCAGCGCCAGTGGGAGGGCCGGCACAGATACGCAGTATTTT; cdr3_aa: CASSASGRAGTDTQYF
clone_size: .; d_call: TRBD1; j_call: TRBJ1-2; v_call: TRBV3-1/TRBV3-2; cdr3_nt: TGTGCCAGCAGCCCTTGGGGACAGACTTACTATGGCTACACCTTC; cdr3_aa: CASSPWGQTYYGYTF
clone_size: few; d_call: TRBD1; j_call: TRBJ2-1; v_call: TRBV18; cdr3_nt: TGTGCCAGCTCAGTATCAGGGGGCTCCTCCTACAATGAGCAGTTCTTC; cdr3_aa: CASSVSGGSSYNEQFF
clone_size: .; d_call: TRBD1; j_call: TRBJ1-5; v_call: TRBV7-7; cdr3_nt: TGTGCCAGCAGCCCCAGACAGGGACCGCATCAGCCCCAGCATTTT; cdr3_aa: CASSPRQGPHQPQHF
clone_size: .; d_call: TRBD1; j_call: TRBJ1-2; v_call: TRBV5-4; cdr3_nt: TGTGCCAGCAGGGGGACAGACCCTAACTATGGCTACACCTTC; cdr3_aa: CASRGTDPNYGYTF
clone_size: many; d_call: .; j_call: TRBJ1-2; v_call: TRBV29-1; cdr3_nt: TGCAGCGTTGAGGCTGGGGGCGCAAGCTACACCTTC; cdr3_aa: CSVEAGGASYTF
clone_size: .; d_call: .; j_call: TRBJ2-2; v_call: TRBV11-2; cdr3_nt: TGTGCCAGCAGCTTAGTTCTAGGGGAGCTGTTTTTT; cdr3_aa: CASSLVLGELFF
clone_size: .; d_call: .; j_call: TRBJ2-3; v_call: TRBV19; cdr3_nt: TGTGCCAGTAGTGGGGGAGGACTCATTAGGGGAGATACGCAGTATTTT; cdr3_aa: CASSGGGLIRGDTQYF